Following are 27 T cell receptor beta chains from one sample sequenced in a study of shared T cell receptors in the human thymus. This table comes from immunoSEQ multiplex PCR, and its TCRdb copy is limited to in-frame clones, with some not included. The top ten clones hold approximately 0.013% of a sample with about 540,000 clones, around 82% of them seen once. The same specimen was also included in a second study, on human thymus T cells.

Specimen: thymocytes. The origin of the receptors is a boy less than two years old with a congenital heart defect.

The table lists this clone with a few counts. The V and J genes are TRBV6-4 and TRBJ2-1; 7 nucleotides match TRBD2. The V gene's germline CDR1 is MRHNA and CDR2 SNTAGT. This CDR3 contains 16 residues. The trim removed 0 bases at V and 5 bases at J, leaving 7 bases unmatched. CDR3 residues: CASSDSSGNKNNEQFF. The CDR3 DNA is TGTGCCAGCAGTGACTCAAGCGGGAACAAGAACAATGAGCAGTTCTTC.

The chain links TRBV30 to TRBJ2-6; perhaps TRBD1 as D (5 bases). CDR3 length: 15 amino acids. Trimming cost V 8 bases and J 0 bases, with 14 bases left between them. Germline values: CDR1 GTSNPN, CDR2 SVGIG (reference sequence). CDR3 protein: CASSTGYSGANVLTF. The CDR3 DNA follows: TGTGCCAGCTCTACAGGATACTCTGGGGCCAACGTCCTGACTTTC.

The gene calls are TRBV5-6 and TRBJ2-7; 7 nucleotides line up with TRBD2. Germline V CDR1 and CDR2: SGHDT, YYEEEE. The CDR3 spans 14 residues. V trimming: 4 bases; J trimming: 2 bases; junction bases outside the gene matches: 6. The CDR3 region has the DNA TGTGCCAGCAGCCGCGGGAGTCGGACCTACGAGCAGTACTTC. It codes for CASSRGSRTYEQYF.

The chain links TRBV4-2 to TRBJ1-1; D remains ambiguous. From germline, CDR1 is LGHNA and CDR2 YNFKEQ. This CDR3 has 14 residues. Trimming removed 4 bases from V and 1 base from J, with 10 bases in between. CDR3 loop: CASSPEGGNTEAFF. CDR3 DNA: TGTGCCAGCAGCCCCGAGGGTGGGAACACTGAAGCTTTCTTT.

The CDR3 spells CAIRPGQTGLAGAKYEQYF. The CDR3 DNA follows: TGTGCCATCAGGCCGGGACAGACGGGACTAGCGGGAGCTAAGTACGAGCAGTACTTC. The gene calls are TRBV10-3 and TRBJ2-7; 14 positions agree with TRBD2. Trimming at V came to 6 bases and at J to 4 bases, leaving 17 bases not matched to a gene. The germline gives CDR1 ENHRY, CDR2 SYGVKD. The CDR3 totals 19 residues.

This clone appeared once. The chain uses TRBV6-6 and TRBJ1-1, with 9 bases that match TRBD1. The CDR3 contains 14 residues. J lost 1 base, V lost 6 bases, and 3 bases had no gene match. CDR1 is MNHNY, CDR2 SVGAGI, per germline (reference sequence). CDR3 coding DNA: TGTGCCAGCAGGACAGGGGGGGAGAACACTGAAGCTTTCTTT. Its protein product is CASRTGGENTEAFF.

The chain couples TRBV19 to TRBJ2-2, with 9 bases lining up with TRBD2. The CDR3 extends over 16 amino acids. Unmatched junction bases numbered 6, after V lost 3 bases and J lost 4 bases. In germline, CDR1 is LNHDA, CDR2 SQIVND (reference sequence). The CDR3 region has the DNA TGTGCCAGTAGTATTGGCGGGAGGGCCGCCACCGGGGAGCTGTTTTTT. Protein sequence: CASSIGGRAATGELFF.

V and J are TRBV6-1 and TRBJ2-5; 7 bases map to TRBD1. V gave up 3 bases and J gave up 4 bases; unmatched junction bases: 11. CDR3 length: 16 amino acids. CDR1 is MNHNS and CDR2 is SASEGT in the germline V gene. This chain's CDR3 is CASSDSDRDNSETQYF. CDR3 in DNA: TGTGCCAGCAGTGATAGTGACAGGGACAACTCAGAGACCCAGTACTTC.

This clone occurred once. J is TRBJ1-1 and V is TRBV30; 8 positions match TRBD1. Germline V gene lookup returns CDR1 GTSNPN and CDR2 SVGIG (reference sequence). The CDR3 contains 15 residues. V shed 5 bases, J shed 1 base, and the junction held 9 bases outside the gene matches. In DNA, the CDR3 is TGTGCCTGGGCCCGTGACAGGGGCCCGAACACTGAAGCTTTCTTT. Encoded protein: CAWARDRGPNTEAFF.

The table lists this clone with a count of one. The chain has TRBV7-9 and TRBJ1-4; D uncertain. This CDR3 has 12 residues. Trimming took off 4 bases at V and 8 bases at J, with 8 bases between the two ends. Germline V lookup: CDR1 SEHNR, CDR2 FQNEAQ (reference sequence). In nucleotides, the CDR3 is TGTGCCAGCAGCTCGGGAGGGGAAAAACTGTTTTTT. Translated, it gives CASSSGGEKLFF. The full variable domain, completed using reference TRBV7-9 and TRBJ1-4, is DTGVSQNPRHKITKRGQNVTFRCDPISEHNRLYWYRQTLGQGPEFLTYFQNEAQLEKSRLLSDRFSAERPKGSFSTLEIQRTEQGDSAMYLCASSSGGEKLFFGSGTQLSVL.

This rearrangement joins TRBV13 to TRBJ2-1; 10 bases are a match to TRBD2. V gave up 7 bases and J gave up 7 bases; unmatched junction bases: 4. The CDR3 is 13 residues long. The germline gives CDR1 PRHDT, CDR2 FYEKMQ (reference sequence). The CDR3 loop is CASNGLAENEQFF. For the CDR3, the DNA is TGTGCCAGCAACGGACTAGCGGAAAATGAGCAGTTCTTC.

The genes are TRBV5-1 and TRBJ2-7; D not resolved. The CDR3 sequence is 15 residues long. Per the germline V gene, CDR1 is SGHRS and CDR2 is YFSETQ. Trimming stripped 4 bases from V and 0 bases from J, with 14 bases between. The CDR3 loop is CASSHGQASSYEQYF. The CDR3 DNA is TGCGCCAGCAGCCACGGTCAGGCGAGCTCCTACGAGCAGTACTTC.

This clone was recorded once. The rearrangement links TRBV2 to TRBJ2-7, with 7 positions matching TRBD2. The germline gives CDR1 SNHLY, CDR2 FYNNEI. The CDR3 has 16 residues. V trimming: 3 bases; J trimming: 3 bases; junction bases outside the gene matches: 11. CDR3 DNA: TGTGCCAGCAGTGACGACGGGGCGGGAGCGGGCTACGAGCAGTACTTC. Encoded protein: CASSDDGAGAGYEQYF. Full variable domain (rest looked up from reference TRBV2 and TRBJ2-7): EPEVTQTPSHQVTQMGQEVILRCVPISNHLYFYWYRQILGQKVEFLVSFYNNEISEKSEIFDDQFSVERPDGSNFTLKIRSTKLEDSAMYFCASSDDGAGAGYEQYFGPGTRLTVT.

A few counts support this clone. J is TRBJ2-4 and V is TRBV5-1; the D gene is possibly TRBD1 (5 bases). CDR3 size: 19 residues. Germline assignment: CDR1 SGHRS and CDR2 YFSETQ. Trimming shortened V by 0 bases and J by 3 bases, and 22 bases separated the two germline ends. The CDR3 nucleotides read TGCGCCAGCAGCTTGGAACACAAGAGACAGACTGGGGACAAAAACATTCAGTACTTC. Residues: CASSLEHKRQTGDKNIQYF.

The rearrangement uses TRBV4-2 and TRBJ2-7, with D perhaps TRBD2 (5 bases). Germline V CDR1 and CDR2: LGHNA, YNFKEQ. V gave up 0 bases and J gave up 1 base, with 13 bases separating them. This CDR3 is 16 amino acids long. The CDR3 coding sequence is TGTGCCAGCAGCCAAGACGAGGGTGCTAGGTCCTACGAGCAGTACTTC. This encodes CASSQDEGARSYEQYF.

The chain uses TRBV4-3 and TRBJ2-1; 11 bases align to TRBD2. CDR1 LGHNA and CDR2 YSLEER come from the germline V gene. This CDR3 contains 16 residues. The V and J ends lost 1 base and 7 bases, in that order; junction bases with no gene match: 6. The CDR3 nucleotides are TGCGCCAGCAGCCAAGGTAGACTAGCGGGACCGAATGAGCAGTTCTTC. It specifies CASSQGRLAGPNEQFF.

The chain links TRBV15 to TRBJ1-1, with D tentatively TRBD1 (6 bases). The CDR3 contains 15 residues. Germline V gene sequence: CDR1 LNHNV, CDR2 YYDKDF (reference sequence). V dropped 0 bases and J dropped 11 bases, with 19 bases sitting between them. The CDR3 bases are TGTGCCACCAGCAGAGATCCAGGGACAAGATCGAGGGCTTTCTTT. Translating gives CATSRDPGTRSRAFF.

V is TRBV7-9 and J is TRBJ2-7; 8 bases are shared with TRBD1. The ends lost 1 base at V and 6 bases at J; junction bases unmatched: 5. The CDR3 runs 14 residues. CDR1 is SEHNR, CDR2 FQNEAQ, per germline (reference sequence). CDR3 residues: CASSLDSGGCEQYF. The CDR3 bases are TGTGCCAGCAGCTTAGATTCAGGGGGCTGCGAGCAGTACTTC. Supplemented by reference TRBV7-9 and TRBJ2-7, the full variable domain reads DTGVSQNPRHKITKRGQNVTFRCDPISEHNRLYWYRQTLGQGPEFLTYFQNEAQLEKSRLLSDRFSAERPKGSFSTLEIQRTEQGDSAMYLCASSLDSGGCEQYFGPGTRLTVT.

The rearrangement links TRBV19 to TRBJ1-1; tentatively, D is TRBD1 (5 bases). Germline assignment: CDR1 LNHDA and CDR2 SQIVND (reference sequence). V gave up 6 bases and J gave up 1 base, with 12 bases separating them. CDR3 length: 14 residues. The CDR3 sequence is CASRPGLRNTEAFF. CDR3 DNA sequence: TGTGCCAGTAGGCCGGGACTGAGGAACACTGAAGCTTTCTTT. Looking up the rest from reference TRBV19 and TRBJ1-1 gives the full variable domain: DGGITQSPKYLFRKEGQNVTLSCEQNLNHDAMYWYRQDPGQGLRLIYYSQIVNDFQKGDIAEGYSVSREKKESFPLTVTSAQKNPTAFYLCASRPGLRNTEAFFGQGTRLTVV.

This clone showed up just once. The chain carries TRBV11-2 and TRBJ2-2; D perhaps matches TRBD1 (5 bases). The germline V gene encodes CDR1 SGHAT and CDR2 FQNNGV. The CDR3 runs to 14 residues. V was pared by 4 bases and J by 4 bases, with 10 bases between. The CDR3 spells CASSSRGSTGELFF. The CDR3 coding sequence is TGTGCCAGCAGCTCTAGGGGCTCCACCGGGGAGCTGTTTTTT.

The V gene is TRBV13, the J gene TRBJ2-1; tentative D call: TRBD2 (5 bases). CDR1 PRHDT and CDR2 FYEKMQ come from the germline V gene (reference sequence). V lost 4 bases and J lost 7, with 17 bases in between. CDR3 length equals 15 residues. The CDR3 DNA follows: TGTGCCAGCAGCTACGGACGCGTACGGGGTAATGAGCAGTTCTTC. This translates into CASSYGRVRGNEQFF.

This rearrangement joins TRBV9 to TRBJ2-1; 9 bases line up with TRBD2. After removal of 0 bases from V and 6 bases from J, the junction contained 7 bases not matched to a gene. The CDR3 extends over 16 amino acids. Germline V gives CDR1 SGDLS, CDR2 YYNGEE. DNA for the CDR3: TGTGCCAGCAGCGTAGAGGGCGGGAGGGCCTTCAATGAGCAGTTCTTC. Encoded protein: CASSVEGGRAFNEQFF.

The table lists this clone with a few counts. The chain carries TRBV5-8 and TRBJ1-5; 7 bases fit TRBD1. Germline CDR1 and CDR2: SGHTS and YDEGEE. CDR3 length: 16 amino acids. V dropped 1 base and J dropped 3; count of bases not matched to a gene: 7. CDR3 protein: CASSLSGTALNQPQHF. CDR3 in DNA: TGTGCCAGCAGCTTGTCGGGGACAGCGCTCAATCAGCCCCAGCATTTT.

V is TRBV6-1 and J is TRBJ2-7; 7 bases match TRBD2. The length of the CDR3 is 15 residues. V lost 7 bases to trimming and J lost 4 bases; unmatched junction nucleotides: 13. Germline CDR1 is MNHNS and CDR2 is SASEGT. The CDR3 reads CASKKAGSGRYEQYF. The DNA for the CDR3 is TGTGCCAGCAAAAAAGCGGGGTCAGGACGGTACGAGCAGTACTTC.

Here the CDR3 reads CASSLAVAGANVLTF. CDR3 DNA sequence: TGCGCCAGCAGCTTGGCGGTTGCTGGGGCCAACGTCCTGACTTTC. The chain combines TRBV5-1 with TRBJ2-6; D call uncertain. CDR1 is SGHRS, CDR2 YFSETQ, per germline. Deletions cut 0 bases from V and 2 bases from J, with 6 bases between. The CDR3 is 15 amino acids.

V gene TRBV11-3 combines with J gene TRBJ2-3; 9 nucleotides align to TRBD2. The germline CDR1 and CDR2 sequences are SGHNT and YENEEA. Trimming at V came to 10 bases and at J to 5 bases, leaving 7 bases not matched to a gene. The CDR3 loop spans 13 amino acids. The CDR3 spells CAIQREEGDTQYF. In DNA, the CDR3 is TGTGCCATCCAGCGGGAGGAGGGAGATACGCAGTATTTT.

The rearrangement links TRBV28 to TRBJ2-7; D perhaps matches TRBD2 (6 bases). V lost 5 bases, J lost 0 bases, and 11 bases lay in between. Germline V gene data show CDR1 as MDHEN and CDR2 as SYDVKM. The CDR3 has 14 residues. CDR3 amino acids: CASSLGRDSYEQYF. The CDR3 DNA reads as TGTGCCAGCAGTCTCGGGAGAGACTCCTACGAGCAGTACTTC.